Listed below are T cell receptor beta chains from one sample, sequenced in a study of CD8+ T cells in alopecia areata. The protocol was immunoSEQ multiplex PCR, while the TCRdb copy is restricted to in-frame clones and leaves out a portion. The repertoire holds tens of thousands of clones, with 92% as singletons. Sequencing was performed on CD8+ T cells sorted from blood, taken at week 24, from a patient treated with tofacitinib. Receptor source: a human donor with alopecia areata. CDR3s include the opening cysteine and the closing phenylalanine or tryptophan. D genes are given only for firm matches. The size entry is marked missing in some rows and otherwise reads once, few, many or a size class.

v_gene	j_gene	d_gene	abundance	CDR3nt	CDR3aa
TRBV6-6	TRBJ2-2	TRBD1	.	TGTGCCAGCAGTTACCCCGGGACAGCCTCCACCGGGGAGCTGTTTTTT	CASSYPGTASTGELFF
TRBV19	TRBJ1-1	.	.	TGTGCCAGTAGAGGCGGATTCACTGAAGCTTTCTTT	CASRGGFTEAFF
TRBV7-2	TRBJ2-7	.	.	TGTGCCAGCAGCTTAGGGGACCTACCCGGTTACGAGCAGTACTTC	CASSLGDLPGYEQYF
TRBV30	TRBJ1-2	.	.	TGTGCCTGGAGTGTAACAGGGTATGACTATGGCTACACCTTC	CAWSVTGYDYGYTF
TRBV7-9	TRBJ2-7	.	.	TGTGCCAGCAGCTTAGGTCCCGGTGACGAGCAGTACTTC	CASSLGPGDEQYF
TRBV7-9	TRBJ2-1	.	.	TGTGCCAGCAGCTTAAGGTTCAGGGGCAATGAGCAGTTCTTC	CASSLRFRGNEQFF
TRBV4-1	TRBJ2-7	.	once	TGCGCCAGCAGCCAAGGCATGGGAGACGAGCAGTACTTC	CASSQGMGDEQYF
TRBV28	TRBJ2-3	TRBD2	.	TGTGCCAGCAGTCCAAACATCCCGGGACTAGCGGCTAGCACAGATACGCAGTATTTT	CASSPNIPGLAASTDTQYF
TRBV4-1	TRBJ2-3	TRBD2	.	TGCGCCAGCAGCCAAGCGCGGGGGGGAGCAGATACGCAGTATTTT	CASSQARGGADTQYF
TRBV6-5	TRBJ2-3	.	.	TGTGCCAGCAGTTACTCGAGACCCCCCAGCACAGATACGCAGTATTTT	CASSYSRPPSTDTQYF
TRBV23-1	TRBJ2-5	.	.	TGCGCCAGCAGTCAACTCGACAGGGAGACCCAGTACTTC	CASSQLDRETQYF
TRBV27	TRBJ2-5	.	.	TGTGCCAGCAGTCTGAGCGGAAGGGAGACCCAGTACTTC	CASSLSGRETQYF
TRBV29-1	TRBJ2-7	TRBD2	.	TGCAGCGCTAGCGGGGGGAGCTCCTACGAGCAGTACTTC	CSASGGSSYEQYF
TRBV7-3	TRBJ2-1	TRBD2	.	TGTGCCAGCAGCTTAATAGCCAGACTAGCGGGGATGCACAATGAGCAGTTCTTC	CASSLIARLAGMHNEQFF
TRBV5-4	TRBJ2-7	.	.	TGTGCCAGCAGCCAAGAAAGCCGAGGGGCCGGCTACGAGCAGTACTTC	CASSQESRGAGYEQYF
TRBV5-6	TRBJ2-7	.	.	TGTGCCAGCAGCTTTGGCATCTACGAGCAGTACTTC	CASSFGIYEQYF
TRBV29-1	TRBJ2-7	TRBD1	.	TGCAGCGTTAAGGGACAGGGTTACGAGCAGTACTTT	CSVKGQGYEQYF
TRBV27	TRBJ2-7	.	.	TGTGCCAGCAGTTTTGATCCGGGGGACGAGCAGTACTTC	CASSFDPGDEQYF
TRBV19	TRBJ1-1	TRBD1	once	TGTGCCAGTAGTATTCGCACAGGGGGTGAAGCTTTCTTT	CASSIRTGGEAFF
TRBV29-1	TRBJ2-6	.	.	TGCAGCATTGCGGACGCAATCTCTGGGGCCAACGTCCTGACTTTC	CSIADAISGANVLTF
TRBV9	TRBJ2-3	TRBD2	.	TGTGCCAGCAGCCTCGGGACTAGCGGGGGGGGGACAGATACGCAGTATTTT	CASSLGTSGGGTDTQYF
TRBV7-9	TRBJ1-2	.	.	TGTGCCAGCAGCTTCGGGACTTTGAACTATGGCTACACCTTC	CASSFGTLNYGYTF